The clone carrying this TCR beta chain came up a few times. What it recognizes is unknown. The data belong to a study of T cells in Graves' hyperthyroidism and ophthalmopathy. The V gene end was trimmed by 5 bases and the J gene end by 6 bases; junction bases not matched to a gene: 4. The length of the CDR3 is 14 residues. Germline V gene data show CDR1 as SGHRS and CDR2 as YFSETQ. Notes on the study in general: Most thyroid-expanded clonotypes above 0.001 were also found in blood.

Amplification of TCR beta CDR3 regions used RNA as the template. The HTBI primer set served for first-round RT-PCR of the TCR CDR3. TCRdb re-analysed the multiplex PCR reads in MiXCR, keeping a single row per CDR3 protein. The repertoire holds around 700,000 distinct CDR3 sequences, with 30% to 40% as singletons. The sequence derives from a woman in her 40s with Graves' hyperthyroidism. The source material was blood. The V call is TRBV5-1, the J call TRBJ2-2; 10 nucleotides line up with TRBD1. This CDR3 is CASSGTGESGELFF. CDR3 sequence (DNA): TGCGCCAGCAGTGGGACAGGGGAATCCGGGGAGCTGTTTTTT.